This T cell receptor (beta chain) emerged from a study of OX40 agonist ivuxolimab in advanced cancers. The method was immunoSEQ multiplex PCR; TCRdb's version includes in-frame clones alone and lacks a portion of them. The table includes tens of thousands of clones, around 84% detected once. On this clone itself: Its specificity is not known.

The study's findings and limits: By week 6 at 0.1 to 3.0 mg/kg, blood CD4+ and CD8+ T cells had expanded clonally. Nonresponders included some who also had low normalized T-cell clonal expansion. Researchers did not determine the expanded peripheral T cells' antigen specificity.

The CDR3 extends over 17 amino acids. After removal of 0 bases from V and 5 bases from J, the junction contained 9 bases not matched to a gene. Germline CDR1 reads SGHRS; CDR2 reads YFSETQ. Sequenced material: CD4+ or CD8+ T cells sorted from blood, taken in a trial of the OX40 agonist ivuxolimab. The rearrangement links TRBV5-1 to TRBJ2-7, with 12 bases matching TRBD2. This clonotype was sampled from an adult with an advanced solid tumor such as melanoma, head and neck, liver or kidney cancer. The CDR3 here is CASSLGLAGGHSDEQYF. The DNA for the CDR3 is TGCGCCAGCAGCTTGGGGCTAGCGGGAGGGCATTCCGACGAGCAGTACTTC.